This T cell receptor (beta chain) is drawn from a study of blood T cells in healthy people across ages. A second PCR, run for about 7 to 12 cycles, used a sample-barcoded 5' primer plus a J-beta primer mix. Tagging of each cDNA molecule was performed by a template-switch adaptor with 12 random nucleotides. TCRdb processed the 5' RACE reads anew with MiXCR; each CDR3 protein has one entry. Seen here are some 900,000 distinct CDR3 sequences, around 28% observed once, and the top ten hold roughly 17%. The V gene lost 3 bases and the J gene lost 1 base, with 9 bases spanning the gap. The CDR3 runs 14 residues. Germline CDR1 SNHLY, CDR2 FYNNEI.

This clonotype originated in a woman of 80 years or more in good health. Sequencing used blood. This chain joins TRBV2 and TRBJ1-1; D is perhaps TRBD1 (5 bases). CDR3 coding DNA: TGTGCCAGCAGTGAGGCGGGGGGGAACACTGAAGCTTTCTTT. This sequence encodes CASSEAGGNTEAFF. Filled out from reference TRBV2 and TRBJ1-1, the complete variable domain reads EPEVTQTPSHQVTQMGQEVILRCVPISNHLYFYWYRQILGQKVEFLVSFYNNEISEKSEIFDDQFSVERPDGSNFTLKIRSTKLEDSAMYFCASSEAGGNTEAFFGQGTRLTVV.